This TCR beta chain was retrieved from a study of blood T cell repertoires in COVID-19. The wider study: T cells, B-cell-depleted T cells, or PBMCs supplied cDNA or gDNA.

V was cut by 0 bases and J by 7 bases, with 13 bases left in between. Germline assignment: CDR1 ENHRY and CDR2 SYGVKD. The CDR3 spans 15 residues. The assay was immunoSEQ multiplex PCR, and TCRdb's table has in-frame clones only and misses some. The sample shows about 220,000 clones, 84% of them seen only once. Residents of approximately 25 US areas, aged roughly 18 to 89 years, made up the participants. The clonotype was recovered from a woman aged 40 to 55 who had recovered from COVID-19. Sequenced material: PBMCs or T cells enriched from blood (not recorded which). This rearrangement joins TRBV10-3 to TRBJ2-1; D possibly corresponds to TRBD1 (7 bases). As DNA, the CDR3 is TGTGCCATCAGTGAGTCGGCAGGGGGGAGGAATGAGCAGTTCTTC. The encoded protein is CAISESAGGRNEQFF.